This TCR beta chain emerged from a study of monozygotic twins with inflammatory bowel disease. Germline CDR1 is MNHEY and CDR2 is SMNVEV (reference sequence). The CDR3 spans 16 residues. No sorting of T cells preceded isolation of total RNA from whole blood. Eight cDNA synthesis reactions were run for every sample. TCRdb reanalyzed the 5' RACE reads and collapses them to one entry per CDR3 protein, without DNA. The sample table sets out some 330,000 distinct CDR3 sequences. The chain uses TRBV27 and TRBJ2-7; TCRdb gives TRBD2 as the D gene, but with no DNA this cannot be confirmed. The receptor was isolated from a human donor with ulcerative colitis or Crohn's disease, or a healthy co-twin of an affected twin (not recorded which). The sample was blood. CDR3 loop: CASSLVHLAGHYEQYF.